The source of this TCR beta chain is a study of shared clonotypes between healthy human individuals. As for the study in general: Donors had three CD4 naive, three CD4 memory, two CD8 naive and one CD8 memory plate apiece. Whole-study results and caveats: Relative to memory subsets, naive subsets generally showed larger estimated richness.

In the sorted-subset replicate PCRs, around 200 ng DNA, roughly 29,000 T cell genomes, was used. Sequenced by immunoSEQ multiplex PCR; TCRdb stores in-frame clones only, minus some. The repertoire holds some 2 million clones, with around 96% as singletons. As concerns this clone: As yet, its antigen is unknown.

The CDR3 runs to 13 residues. CDR1 SGHNT and CDR2 YYREEE come from the germline V gene (reference sequence). Deletions cut 5 bases from V and 7 bases from J, with 15 bases between. The naive CD8 subset, CD45RO-negative cells positively selected for CCR7, excluded terminally differentiated effector memory CD45RA+ cells. This chain joins TRBV5-4 and TRBJ1-2; D perhaps matches TRBD1 (6 bases). The clonotype comes from a man between 18 and 35 years old in good health. The specimen was naive CD8+ T cells sorted from blood. The CDR3 spells CASSFTGSSGYTF. In nucleotides, the CDR3 is TGTGCCAGCAGTTTTACAGGGTCTAGTGGCTACACCTTC.